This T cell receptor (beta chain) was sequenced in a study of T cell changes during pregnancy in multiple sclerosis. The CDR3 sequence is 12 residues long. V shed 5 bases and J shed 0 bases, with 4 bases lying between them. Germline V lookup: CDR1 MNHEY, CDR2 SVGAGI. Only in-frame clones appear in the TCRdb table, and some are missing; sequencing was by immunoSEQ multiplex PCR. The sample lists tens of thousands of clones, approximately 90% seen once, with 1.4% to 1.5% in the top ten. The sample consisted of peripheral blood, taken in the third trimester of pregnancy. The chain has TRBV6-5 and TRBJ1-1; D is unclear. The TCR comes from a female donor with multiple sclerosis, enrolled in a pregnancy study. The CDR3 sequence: CASSELNTEAFF. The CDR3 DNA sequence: TGTGCCAGCAGTGAGTTGAACACTGAAGCTTTCTTT.